This T cell receptor beta chain was documented in a study of cytomegalovirus exposure and HLA in healthy donors. Study-level results: The study carried out a later analysis of TCR beta sequences. It associated 15,000 to 20,000 of them with specific HLA alleles at a false discovery rate of 0.05. Sequencing likely produced, as an artifact, a cluster of highly shared sequence variants.

For this clone: Antigen specificity is unknown.

V dropped 3 bases and J dropped 1; count of bases not matched to a gene: 9. CDR3 length equals 17 residues. Germline V CDR1 and CDR2: LNHDA, SQIVND (reference sequence). It was with 60 Vbeta and 13 Jbeta primers that the PCR ran. The assay was immunoSEQ multiplex PCR, and TCRdb's table has in-frame clones only and misses some. The data show 200,000 or so clones, with more than 70% seen just once and about 0.26% held by the top ten. J is TRBJ1-1 and V is TRBV19; 9 nucleotides match TRBD1. Input material: PBMCs. The TCR originated in a boy under 18 in good health and CMV-seronegative. CDR3 region: CASSIFSRTGENTEAFF. CDR3 DNA sequence: TGTGCCAGTAGTATTTTCTCCCGGACAGGGGAGAACACTGAAGCTTTCTTT.